These 16 T cell receptor beta chains came from one sample sequenced in a study of T cells in Graves' hyperthyroidism and ophthalmopathy. Amplification of TCR beta CDR3 regions was performed using RNA transcripts as template. Primed by the HTBI set, a first-round RT-PCR was run on the TCR CDR3. TCRdb re-called the multiplex PCR reads with MiXCR, one entry per CDR3 protein. The sample gives roughly 500,000 distinct CDR3 sequences, 35% to 55% of which show up once; roughly 19% is in the top ten. Material: peripheral blood or thyroid tissue (not recorded which). The receptors shown here come from an adult woman with Graves' disease, either hyperthyroidism or ophthalmopathy (not recorded which).

The chain combines TRBV10-1 with TRBJ1-2; 7 bases align to TRBD1. Germline loops: CDR1 WNHNN, CDR2 SYGVQD (reference sequence). This CDR3 contains 14 residues. With 8 bases clipped from V and 7 bases from J, the junction kept 13 bases outside the gene matches. CDR3 nucleotides: TGCGCCAGCCCCGTGCGGGACAGATTCTCTGGCTACACCTTC. It encodes CASPVRDRFSGYTF.

J is TRBJ1-2 and V is TRBV2; D remains ambiguous. V was clipped by 5 bases and J by 8 bases, with 18 bases between them. The CDR3 has 14 residues. Germline CDR1 SNHLY, CDR2 FYNNEI. The CDR3 coding sequence is TGTGCCAGCAGTTACGGCTTCAAGATGGGCGGCTACACCTTC. This translates into CASSYGFKMGGYTF.

The gene calls are TRBV29-1 and TRBJ1-1, with 7 bases matching TRBD1. The CDR3 is 13 amino acids. Per germline, CDR1 SQVTM and CDR2 ANQGSEA. The V and J ends lost 5 bases and 2 bases, in that order; junction bases with no gene match: 5. The DNA of the CDR3 is TGCAGCGTTTACCGGGACAGAAACACTGAAGCTTTCTTT. Its translation: CSVYRDRNTEAFF. Together with reference TRBV29-1 and TRBJ1-1, the CDR3 gives the full variable domain: SAVISQKPSRDICQRGTSLTIQCQVDSQVTMMFWYRQQPGQSLTLIATANQGSEATYESGFVIDKFPISRPNLTFSTLTVSNMSPEDSSIYLCSVYRDRNTEAFFGQGTRLTVV.

The J gene is TRBJ2-1, the V gene TRBV10-3; D ambiguous. Germline CDR1 and CDR2: ENHRY and SYGVKD. Trimming took 2 bases from V and 2 from J, leaving 10 bases between them. The CDR3 contains 15 residues. DNA of the CDR3: TGTGCCATCAGTGAGCACGGCGAGACCTACAATGAGCAGTTCTTC. Protein product: CAISEHGETYNEQFF.

This clonotype was recorded at least ten times. The rearrangement joins TRBV10-3 to TRBJ1-5; D might be TRBD1 (5 bases). CDR1 is ENHRY, CDR2 SYGVKD, per germline. Trimming removed 6 bases at V and 11 bases at J, with 23 bases between. This CDR3 contains 15 residues. In DNA form, the CDR3 reads TGTGCCATCAGGACCGGGACCGCCGAAGGATCGGCCCAGCATTTT. This gives the protein CAIRTGTAEGSAQHF.

This clonotype has a count of ten or more. CDR3 residues: CASSLDQGADGYTF. The CDR3 nucleotides are TGCGCCAGCAGCTTGGACCAGGGGGCGGATGGCTACACCTTC. The chain joins TRBV5-1 to TRBJ1-2, with 8 bases that match TRBD1. The CDR3 loop spans 14 amino acids. V lost 0 bases, J lost 6 bases, and 4 bases stayed unmatched. Germline assignment: CDR1 SGHRS and CDR2 YFSETQ.

Regarding this clonotype: The junction departs from germline at one end; a sequencing error may be responsible. The rearrangement links TRBV10-2 to TRBJ2-2, with 7 bases identical to TRBD2. Germline V lookup: CDR1 WSHSY, CDR2 SAAADI. This CDR3 contains 13 residues. The CDR3 region has the DNA TGTGCCAGCAGTGTTGCGGGGGCCGGGGAGCTGTTTTTT. Its translation: CASSVAGAGELFF.

This clonotype was seen more than once but under ten times. The J gene is TRBJ2-7, the V gene TRBV29-1, with 7 bases matching TRBD2. This CDR3 comprises 19 residues. The V gene's germline CDR1 is SQVTM and CDR2 ANQGSEA. Unmatched junction bases numbered 24, after V lost 3 bases and J lost 4 bases. The CDR3 region has the DNA TGCAGCGTTGAGTCCCCCCCGAAGGGTGCAGCGGGAATGGGGTACGAGCAGTACTTC. Its translation is CSVESPPKGAAGMGYEQYF.

About this clonotype itself: The junction does not match germline at one end; this may be a read error. The CDR3 DNA is TGTGCCAGCAGTAGGGAGACTAGCGGGAGTGGTGAGACCCATTACTTC. Translation gives CASSRETSGSGETHYF. The chain couples TRBV12-3 or TRBV12-4 to TRBJ2-5; 12 bases line up with TRBD2. The CDR3 runs to 16 residues.

Many counts were recorded for this clonotype. The CDR3 loop is CASEDRGHGEAFF. The CDR3 nucleotides are TGTGCCAGTGAAGACAGGGGACATGGTGAAGCTTTCTTT. V gene TRBV19 combines with J gene TRBJ1-1, with 8 nucleotides matching TRBD1. V shed 8 bases and J 7 bases; nucleotides not matched to a gene: 9. In germline, CDR1 is LNHDA, CDR2 SQIVND (reference sequence). The CDR3 contains 13 residues. The whole variable domain, filled in from reference TRBV19 and TRBJ1-1, reads DGGITQSPKYLFRKEGQNVTLSCEQNLNHDAMYWYRQDPGQGLRLIYYSQIVNDFQKGDIAEGYSVSREKKESFPLTVTSAQKNPTAFYLCASEDRGHGEAFFGQGTRLTVV.

A single count supports this clonotype. At one of its ends the junction is not consistent with the germline gene, which may arise from a read error. V usage is TRBV15 and J usage is TRBJ1-2; TRBD1 aligns across 10 bases. CDR3 length: 14 residues. Germline loops: CDR1 LNHNV, CDR2 YYDKDF (reference sequence). The DNA for the CDR3 is TGTGCCAGCAGCCCGGGACAGGGGACTTTTGGCTACACCTTC. This sequence encodes CASSPGQGTFGYTF.

Ten or more counts support this clonotype. The rearrangement uses TRBV5-1 and TRBJ1-5; D call uncertain. CDR1 and CDR2 from the germline V gene are SGHRS and YFSETQ. Trimming stripped 4 bases from V and 9 bases from J, with 14 bases between. The CDR3 length is 13 residues. The CDR3: CASSALPWGPQHF. The CDR3, as DNA: TGCGCCAGCAGCGCCCTACCCTGGGGGCCCCAGCATTTT.

V is TRBV15 and J is TRBJ1-5; D gene ambiguous. The CDR3 has 13 amino acids. Germline V gene data show CDR1 as LNHNV and CDR2 as YYDKDF (reference sequence). Trimming shortened V by 6 bases and J by 3 bases, and 9 bases separated the two germline ends. CDR3 sequence reads: CATSEGYNQPQHF. CDR3 DNA: TGTGCCACCAGTGAGGGTTACAATCAGCCCCAGCATTTT.

This clonotype showed up many times. The chain is built from TRBV28 and TRBJ1-1; 9 nucleotides match TRBD1. Germline V gene sequence: CDR1 MDHEN, CDR2 SYDVKM. The CDR3 extends over 13 amino acids. Trimming at V came to 7 bases and at J to 5 bases, leaving 5 bases not matched to a gene. CDR3 region: CASKTGGQTEAFF. Written as DNA, the CDR3 is TGTGCCAGCAAAACAGGGGGCCAGACTGAAGCTTTCTTT.

CDR3 loop: CASSLGAGTNYGYTF. The CDR3, as DNA: TGCGCCAGCAGCTTGGGGGCAGGGACTAACTATGGCTACACCTTC. The chain links TRBV5-1 to TRBJ1-2; D is possibly TRBD1 (5 bases). Germline CDR1 and CDR2: SGHRS and YFSETQ. Between the trimmed V and J ends, which lost 0 bases and 0 bases, there was a span of 9 bases. This CDR3 has 15 residues.

There are many counts of this clonotype. The chain links TRBV5-1 to TRBJ2-2; 7 nucleotides line up with TRBD2. CDR3 length: 15 amino acids. Germline trimming cut 1 base from V and 4 bases from J; bases unmatched to any gene: 4. CDR1 is SGHRS, CDR2 YFSETQ, per germline. CDR3 sequence: CASSLRGSVTGELFF. The DNA of the CDR3 is TGCGCCAGCAGCTTGCGCGGGAGTGTCACCGGGGAGCTGTTTTTT.